This T cell receptor (beta chain) emerged from a study of T cells in Graves' hyperthyroidism and ophthalmopathy. Broader study findings: The majority of expanded thyroid clonotypes above 0.001 also appeared in blood.

Amplification of TCR beta CDR3 regions used RNA as the template. During a first-round RT-PCR of the TCR CDR3, the HTBI primer set was used. TCRdb processed the multiplex PCR reads anew with MiXCR; each CDR3 protein has one entry. The table lists under 350,000 distinct CDR3 sequences, around 20% of them singletons, with around 48% in the top ten. Germline CDR1 is SEHNR and CDR2 is FQNEAQ (reference sequence). CDR3 length equals 15 residues. V lost 4 bases and J lost 4; bases outside the gene matches: 6. This clonotype came up many times. The target antigen is unknown. This receptor was obtained from a woman in her fifties or sixties with Graves' hyperthyroidism. The chain employs TRBV7-9 and TRBJ2-1; 8 bases are shared with TRBD1. The sample comprised blood. The CDR3 region is CASSSPGQEYNEQFF. Here the CDR3 DNA reads TGTGCCAGCAGCTCGCCGGGACAGGAATACAATGAGCAGTTCTTC.